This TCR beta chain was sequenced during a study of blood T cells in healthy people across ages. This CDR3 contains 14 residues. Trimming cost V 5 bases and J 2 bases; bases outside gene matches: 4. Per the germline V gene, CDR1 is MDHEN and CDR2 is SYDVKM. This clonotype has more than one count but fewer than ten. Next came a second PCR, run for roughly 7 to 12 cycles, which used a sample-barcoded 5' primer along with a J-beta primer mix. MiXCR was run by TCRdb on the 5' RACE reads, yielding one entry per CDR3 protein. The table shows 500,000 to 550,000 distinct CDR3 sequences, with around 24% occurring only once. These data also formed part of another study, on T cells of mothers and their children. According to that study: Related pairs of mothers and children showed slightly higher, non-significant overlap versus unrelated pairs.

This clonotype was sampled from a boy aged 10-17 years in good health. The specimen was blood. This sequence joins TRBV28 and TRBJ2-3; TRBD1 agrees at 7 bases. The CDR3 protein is CASSKGQLTDTQYF. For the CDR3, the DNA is TGTGCCAGCAGTAAGGGACAGCTCACAGATACGCAGTATTTT.